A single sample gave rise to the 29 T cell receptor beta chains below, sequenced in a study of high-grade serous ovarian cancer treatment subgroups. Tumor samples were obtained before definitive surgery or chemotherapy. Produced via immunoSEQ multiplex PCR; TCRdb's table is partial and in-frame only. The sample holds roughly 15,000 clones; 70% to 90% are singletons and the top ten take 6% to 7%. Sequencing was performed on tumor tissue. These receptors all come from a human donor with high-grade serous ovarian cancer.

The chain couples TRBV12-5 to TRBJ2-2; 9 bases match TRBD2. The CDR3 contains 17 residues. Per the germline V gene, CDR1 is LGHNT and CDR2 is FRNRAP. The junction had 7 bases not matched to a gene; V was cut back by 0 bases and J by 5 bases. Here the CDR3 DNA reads TGTGCTAGTGGTTTGGTACTGCGGGGGGGTGGGACCGGGGAGCTGTTTTTT. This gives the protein CASGLVLRGGGTGELFF.

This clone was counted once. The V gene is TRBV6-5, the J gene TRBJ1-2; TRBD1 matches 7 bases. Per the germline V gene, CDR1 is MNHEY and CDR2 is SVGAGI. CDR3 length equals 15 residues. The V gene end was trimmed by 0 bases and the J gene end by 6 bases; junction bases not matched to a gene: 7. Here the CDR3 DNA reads TGTGCCAGCAGTTACTCCATATACAGGGGCGATGGCTACACCTTC. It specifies CASSYSIYRGDGYTF.

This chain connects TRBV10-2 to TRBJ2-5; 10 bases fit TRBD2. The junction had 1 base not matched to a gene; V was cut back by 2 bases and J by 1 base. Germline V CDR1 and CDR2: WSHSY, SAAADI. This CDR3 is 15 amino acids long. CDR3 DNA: TGCGCCAGCAGTGAGGTAGCGGGGGGCCAAGAGACCCAGTACTTC. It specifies CASSEVAGGQETQYF.

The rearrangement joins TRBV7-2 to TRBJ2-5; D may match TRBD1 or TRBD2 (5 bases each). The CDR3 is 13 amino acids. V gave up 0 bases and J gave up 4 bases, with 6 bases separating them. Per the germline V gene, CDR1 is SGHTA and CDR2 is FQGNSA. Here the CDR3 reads CASSLAGTETQYF. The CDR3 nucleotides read TGTGCCAGCAGCTTAGCGGGGACAGAGACCCAGTACTTC.

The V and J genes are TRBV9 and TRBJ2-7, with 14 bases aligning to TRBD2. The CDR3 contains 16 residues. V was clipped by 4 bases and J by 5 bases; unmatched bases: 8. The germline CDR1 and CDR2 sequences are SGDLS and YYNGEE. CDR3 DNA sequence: TGTGCCAGCAGCCTAGGACTAGCGGGGGGCAAGGACGAGCAGTACTTC. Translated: CASSLGLAGGKDEQYF.

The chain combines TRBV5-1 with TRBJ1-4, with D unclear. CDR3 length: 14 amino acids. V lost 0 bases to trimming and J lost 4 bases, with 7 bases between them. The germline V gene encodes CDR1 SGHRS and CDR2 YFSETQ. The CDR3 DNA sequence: TGCGCCAGCAGCTTGGTAGGGTTTAATGAAAAACTGTTTTTT. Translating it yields CASSLVGFNEKLFF. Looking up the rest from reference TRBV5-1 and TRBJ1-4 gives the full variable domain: KAGVTQTPRYLIKTRGQQVTLSCSPISGHRSVSWYQQTPGQGLQFLFEYFSETQRNKGNFPGRFSGRQFSNSRSEMNVSTLELGDSALYLCASSLVGFNEKLFFGSGTQLSVL.

The CDR3 bases are TGTGCCAGCAGCTTAGGGTACAGCCAACAAGAGACCCAGTACTTC. It specifies CASSLGYSQQETQYF. The chain has TRBV7-6 and TRBJ2-5; D remains unclear. This CDR3 is 15 amino acids long. Trimming cost V 1 base and J 2 bases, with 11 bases left between them. Germline V gene sequence: CDR1 SGHVS, CDR2 FNYEAQ.

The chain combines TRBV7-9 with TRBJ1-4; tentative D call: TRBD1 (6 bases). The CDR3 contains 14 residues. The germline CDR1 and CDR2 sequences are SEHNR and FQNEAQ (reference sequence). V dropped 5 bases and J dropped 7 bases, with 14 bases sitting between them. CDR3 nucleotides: TGTGCCAGCAGCGTAGGGGGACAATTTGAAAAACTGTTTTTT. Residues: CASSVGGQFEKLFF.

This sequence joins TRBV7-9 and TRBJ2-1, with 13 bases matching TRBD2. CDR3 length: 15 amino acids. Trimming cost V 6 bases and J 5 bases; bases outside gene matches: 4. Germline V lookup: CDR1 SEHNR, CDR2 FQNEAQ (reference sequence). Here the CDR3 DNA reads TGTGCCAGCAGGCGCACTAGCGGGGGGGACAATGAGCAGTTCTTC. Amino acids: CASRRTSGGDNEQFF.

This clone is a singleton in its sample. The CDR3 here is CASSSGLDTGELFF. CDR3 DNA: TGTGCCAGCAGCTCGGGACTCGACACCGGGGAGCTGTTTTTT. The V call is TRBV5-6, the J call TRBJ2-2, with a weak D call TRBD2 (6 bases). Germline assignment: CDR1 SGHDT and CDR2 YYEEEE. The CDR3 extends over 14 amino acids. Deletions cut 3 bases from V and 3 bases from J, with 9 bases between.

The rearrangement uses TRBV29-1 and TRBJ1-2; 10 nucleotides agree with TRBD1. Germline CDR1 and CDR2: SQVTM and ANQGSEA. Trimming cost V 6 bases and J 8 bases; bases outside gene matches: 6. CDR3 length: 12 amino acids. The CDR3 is CSVKGTGDGYTF. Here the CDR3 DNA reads TGCAGCGTGAAAGGGACAGGGGACGGCTACACCTTC.

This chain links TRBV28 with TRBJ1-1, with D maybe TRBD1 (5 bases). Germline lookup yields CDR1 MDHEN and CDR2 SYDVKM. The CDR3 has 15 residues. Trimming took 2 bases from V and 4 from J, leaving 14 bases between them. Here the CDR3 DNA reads TGTGCCAGCAGTTTAAAGGGGAGACGGGCCACTGAAGCTTTCTTT. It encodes CASSLKGRRATEAFF.

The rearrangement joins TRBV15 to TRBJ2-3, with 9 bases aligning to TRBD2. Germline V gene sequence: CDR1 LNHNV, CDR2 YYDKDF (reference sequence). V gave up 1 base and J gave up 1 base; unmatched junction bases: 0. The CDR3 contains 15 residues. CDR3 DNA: TGTGCCACCAGCAGAGCTAGCGGGGGCACAGATACGCAGTATTTT. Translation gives CATSRASGGTDTQYF.

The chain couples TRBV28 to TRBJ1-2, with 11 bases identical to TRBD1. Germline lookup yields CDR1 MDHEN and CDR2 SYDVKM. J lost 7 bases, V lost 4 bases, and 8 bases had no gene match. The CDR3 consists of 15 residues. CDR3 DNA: TGTGCCAGCAGTTACCCTTGGACAGGGGGCTCTGGCTACACCTTC. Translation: CASSYPWTGGSGYTF.

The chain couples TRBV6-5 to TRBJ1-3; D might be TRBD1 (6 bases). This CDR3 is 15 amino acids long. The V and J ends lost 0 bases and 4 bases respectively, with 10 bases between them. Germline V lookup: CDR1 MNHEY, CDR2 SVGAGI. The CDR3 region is CASSYSTGAGNTIYF. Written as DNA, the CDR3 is TGTGCCAGCAGTTACTCGACGGGGGCCGGAAACACCATATATTTT.

CDR3 DNA sequence: TGCGCCAGCAGCCCCCTAGCTGTCCTCAATGAGCAGTTCTTC. Translated: CASSPLAVLNEQFF. J is TRBJ2-1 and V is TRBV5-1; possibly TRBD2 for D (5 bases). Looked up from germline, CDR1 is SGHRS and CDR2 is YFSETQ. The CDR3 contains 14 residues. Trimming removed 4 bases from V and 6 bases from J, with 14 bases in between.

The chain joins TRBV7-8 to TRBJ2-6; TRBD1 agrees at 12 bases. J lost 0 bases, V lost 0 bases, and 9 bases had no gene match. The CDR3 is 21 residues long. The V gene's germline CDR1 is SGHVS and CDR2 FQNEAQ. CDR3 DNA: TGTGCCAGCAGCTTAGCGGGGACAGGGGGCGCTTTAGCCTCTGGGGCCAACGTCCTGACTTTC. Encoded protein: CASSLAGTGGALASGANVLTF.

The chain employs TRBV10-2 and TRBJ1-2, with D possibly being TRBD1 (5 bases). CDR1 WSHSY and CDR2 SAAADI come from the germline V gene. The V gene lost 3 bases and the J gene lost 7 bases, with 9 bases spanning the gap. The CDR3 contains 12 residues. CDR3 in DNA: TGCGCCAGCAGTGACGGGGGGGGTGGCTACACCTTC. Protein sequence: CASSDGGGGYTF.

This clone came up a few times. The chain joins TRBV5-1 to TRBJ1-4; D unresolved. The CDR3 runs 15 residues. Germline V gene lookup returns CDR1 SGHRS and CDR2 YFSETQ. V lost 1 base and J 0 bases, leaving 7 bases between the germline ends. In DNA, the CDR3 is TGCGCCAGCAGCTTGTCGCCCGCAACTAATGAAAAACTGTTTTTT. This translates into CASSLSPATNEKLFF.

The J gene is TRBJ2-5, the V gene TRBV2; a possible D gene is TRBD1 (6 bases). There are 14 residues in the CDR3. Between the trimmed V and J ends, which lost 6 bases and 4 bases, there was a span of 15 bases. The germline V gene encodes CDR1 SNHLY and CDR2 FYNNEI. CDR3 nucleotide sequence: TGTGCCAGCAGAGACCCCAGGGGCGGAGAGACCCAGTACTTC. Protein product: CASRDPRGGETQYF.

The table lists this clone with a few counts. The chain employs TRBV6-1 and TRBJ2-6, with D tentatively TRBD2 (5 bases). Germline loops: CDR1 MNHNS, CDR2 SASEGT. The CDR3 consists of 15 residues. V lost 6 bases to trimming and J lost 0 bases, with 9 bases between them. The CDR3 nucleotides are TGTGCCAGCAGGGACGGACTCTCTGGGGCCAACGTCCTGACTTTC. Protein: CASRDGLSGANVLTF.

The DNA for the CDR3 is TGTGCCAGCAAACAGGGTCATAATTCACCCCTCCACTTT. Translating gives CASKQGHNSPLHF. The chain recombines TRBV27 with TRBJ1-6, with D possibly being TRBD1 (6 bases). The germline CDR1 and CDR2 sequences are MNHEY and SMNVEV (reference sequence). Trimming pared 7 bases from V and 5 bases from J, leaving 9 bases between. The CDR3 is made up of 13 amino acids.

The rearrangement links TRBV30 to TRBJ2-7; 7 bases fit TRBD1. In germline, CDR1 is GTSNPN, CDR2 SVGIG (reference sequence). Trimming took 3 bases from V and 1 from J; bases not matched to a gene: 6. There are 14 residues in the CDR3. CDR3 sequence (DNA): TGTGCCTGGAGCGGACAGGCGAAATCCTACGAGCAGTACTTC. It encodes CAWSGQAKSYEQYF.

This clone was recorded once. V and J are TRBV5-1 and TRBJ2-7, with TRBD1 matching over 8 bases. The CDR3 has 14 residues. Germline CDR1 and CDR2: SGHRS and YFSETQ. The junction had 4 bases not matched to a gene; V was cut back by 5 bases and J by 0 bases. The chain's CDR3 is CASRVGTGSYEQYF. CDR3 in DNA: TGCGCCAGCAGGGTTGGGACAGGCTCCTACGAGCAGTACTTC.

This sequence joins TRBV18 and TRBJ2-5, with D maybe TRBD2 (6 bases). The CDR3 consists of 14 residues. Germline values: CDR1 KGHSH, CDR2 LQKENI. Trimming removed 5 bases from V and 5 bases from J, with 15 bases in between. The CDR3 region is CASSSQEGRETQYF. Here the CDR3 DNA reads TGTGCCAGCTCATCACAGGAGGGCCGGGAGACCCAGTACTTC.

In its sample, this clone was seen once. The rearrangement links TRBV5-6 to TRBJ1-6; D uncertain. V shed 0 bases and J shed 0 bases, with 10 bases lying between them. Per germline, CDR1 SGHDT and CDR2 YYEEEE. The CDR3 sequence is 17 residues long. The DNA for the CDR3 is TGTGCCAGCAGCTTGGAGCTGAGGAGCTCCTATAATTCACCCCTCCACTTT. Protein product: CASSLELRSSYNSPLHF.

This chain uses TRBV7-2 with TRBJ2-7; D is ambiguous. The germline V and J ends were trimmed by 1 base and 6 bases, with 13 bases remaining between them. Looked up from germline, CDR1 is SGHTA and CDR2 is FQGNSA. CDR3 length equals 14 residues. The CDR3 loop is CASSLGALGREQYF. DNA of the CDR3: TGTGCCAGCAGCTTAGGGGCCTTGGGCCGCGAGCAGTACTTC.

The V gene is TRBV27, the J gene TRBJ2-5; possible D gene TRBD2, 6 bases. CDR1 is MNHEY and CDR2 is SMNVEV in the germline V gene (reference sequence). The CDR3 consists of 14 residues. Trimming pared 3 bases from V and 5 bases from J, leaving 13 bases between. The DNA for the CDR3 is TGTGCCAGCAGTTTGGGGAGGAGAGCTGAGACCCAGTACTTC. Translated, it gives CASSLGRRAETQYF.

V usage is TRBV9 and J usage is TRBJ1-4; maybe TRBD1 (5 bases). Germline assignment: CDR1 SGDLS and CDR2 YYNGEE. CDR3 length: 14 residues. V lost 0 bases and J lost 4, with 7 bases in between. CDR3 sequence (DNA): TGTGCCAGCAGCGTAGGAGGGGTTAATGAAAAACTGTTTTTT. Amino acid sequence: CASSVGGVNEKLFF.